This TCR beta chain derives from a study of blood T cell repertoires in COVID-19. Two negative PCRs, clearance, or symptom resolution characterized the recovered Cohort 3 donors. Clones were read by immunoSEQ multiplex PCR, and TCRdb kept only the in-frame ones, dropping some. The sample yields 110,000 to 150,000 clones, 80% to 90% seen once. V lost 3 bases to trimming and J lost 6 bases; unmatched junction nucleotides: 11. Per the germline V gene, CDR1 is MDHEN and CDR2 is SYDVKM. The length of the CDR3 is 18 residues. The sequencing input was PBMCs or T cells enriched from blood (not recorded which). V is TRBV28 and J is TRBJ1-6, with 10 nucleotides matching TRBD1. This TCR was sampled from a man aged 45-65 years who had recovered from COVID-19. The CDR3 sequence is CASSLVGGQGVFNSPLHF. Written as DNA, the CDR3 is TGTGCCAGCAGTTTGGTCGGTGGACAGGGGGTCTTTAATTCACCCCTCCACTTT.